The 17 T cell receptor beta chains presented below share a single source sample, sequenced in a study of T-cell memory formation after mild COVID-19. TCRdb re-analysed the 5' RACE reads in MiXCR, keeping a single row per CDR3 protein. The sample has 120,000 to 150,000 distinct CDR3 sequences, 15% to 20% seen once; the top ten hold 2% to 2.5%. The material sequenced was PBMCs or a T cell subset sorted from them (not recorded which). Receptor source: an adult woman who had mild COVID-19 (a few samples of this study predate the infection). Cell type and time point are not known.

The rearrangement joins TRBV4-1 to TRBJ2-7, with 7 bases that match TRBD2. Trimming at V came to 4 bases and at J to 2 bases, leaving 11 bases not matched to a gene. Germline V gene sequence: CDR1 MGHRA, CDR2 YSYEKL. The CDR3 totals 16 residues. The CDR3 nucleotides read TGCGCCAGCAGCCGGCATCTAACGGGGGGACCCTACGAGCAGTACTTC. Its translation is CASSRHLTGGPYEQYF.

This clonotype came up a few times. J is TRBJ2-5 and V is TRBV7-9, with D maybe TRBD2 (6 bases). Between the trimmed V and J ends, which lost 4 bases and 4 bases, there was a span of 19 bases. The V gene's germline CDR1 is SEHNR and CDR2 FQNEAQ (reference sequence). The CDR3 is 16 residues long. The CDR3 coding sequence is TGTGCCAGCAGCTCAAGCCGGGACCCGGAGGGAGAGACCCAGTACTTC. Translation gives CASSSSRDPEGETQYF.

Many counts were recorded for this clonotype. The J gene is TRBJ2-7, the V gene TRBV12-3 or TRBV12-4; TRBD1 matches 8 bases. The CDR3 runs to 13 residues. V shed 6 bases, J shed 5 bases, and the junction held 6 bases outside the gene matches. In nucleotides, the CDR3 is TGTGCCAGCAGCGACAGGGGACGGGACGAGCAGTACTTC. Translation gives CASSDRGRDEQYF.

This clonotype came up a few times. V gene TRBV18 combines with J gene TRBJ1-5; TRBD1 matches 7 bases. Germline CDR1 KGHSH, CDR2 LQKENI. After removal of 5 bases from V and 4 bases from J, the junction contained 8 bases not matched to a gene. CDR3 size: 15 residues. The DNA of the CDR3 is TGTGCCAGCTCAGCCGCTGGACAGGTAAATCAGCCCCAGCATTTT. It yields the protein CASSAAGQVNQPQHF. Full variable domain (rest looked up from reference TRBV18 and TRBJ1-5): NAGVMQNPRHLVRRRGQEARLRCSPMKGHSHVYWYRQLPEEGLKFMVYLQKENIIDESGMPKERFSAEFPKEGPSILRIQQVVRGDSAAYFCASSAAGQVNQPQHFGDGTRLSIL.

The chain recombines TRBV2 with TRBJ2-3, with 7 positions matching TRBD1. The CDR3 has 14 amino acids. Germline CDR1 SNHLY, CDR2 FYNNEI. V was clipped by 5 bases and J by 0 bases; unmatched bases: 2. In DNA, the CDR3 is TGTGCCAGCAGTATCAGGGGGAGCACAGATACGCAGTATTTT. It encodes CASSIRGSTDTQYF.

The rearrangement links TRBV7-2 to TRBJ2-7; D gene ambiguous. V dropped 6 bases and J dropped 4 bases, with 10 bases sitting between them. The CDR3 has 12 residues. CDR1 is SGHTA, CDR2 FQGNSA, per germline. The CDR3 DNA reads TGTGCCAGCAGTTTGAGCGAGTACGAGCAGTACTTC. Its protein is CASSLSEYEQYF. Full variable domain (outside the CDR3, taken from reference TRBV7-2 and TRBJ2-7): GAGVSQSPSNKVTEKGKDVELRCDPISGHTALYWYRQSLGQGLEFLIYFQGNSAPDKSGLPSDRFSAERTGGSVSTLTIQRTQQEDSAVYLCASSLSEYEQYFGPGTRLTVT.

This clonotype was counted between two and nine times. The gene calls are TRBV3-1 and TRBJ2-2; possible D gene TRBD1, 8 bases. Germline V CDR1 and CDR2: LGHDT, YNNKEL (reference sequence). There are 16 residues in the CDR3. The germline V and J ends were trimmed by 4 bases and 5 bases, with 17 bases remaining between them. Written as DNA, the CDR3 is TGTGCCAGCAGCCTGTACGGACAGGGAGGGACCGGGGAGCTGTTTTTT. It specifies CASSLYGQGGTGELFF.

This clonotype came up a few times. The chain employs TRBV5-1 and TRBJ2-2; D is undetermined. The CDR3 loop spans 16 amino acids. V lost 0 bases to trimming and J lost 1 base, with 10 bases between them. Germline CDR1 and CDR2: SGHRS and YFSETQ. Written as DNA, the CDR3 is TGCGCCAGCAGCTTGGTTCCAGGTTTGAACACCGGGGAGCTGTTTTTT. Its protein is CASSLVPGLNTGELFF.

This chain uses TRBV20-1 with TRBJ2-7; possible D gene TRBD2, 6 bases. CDR3 length equals 13 residues. V lost 6 bases and J lost 2, with 14 bases in between. The germline CDR1 and CDR2 sequences are DFQATT and SNEGSKA (reference sequence). In DNA, the CDR3 is TGCAGTGCGACCACTAGCCACACCTACGAGCAGTACTTC. Protein product: CSATTSHTYEQYF.

The V gene is TRBV30, the J gene TRBJ1-5; 8 nucleotides agree with TRBD1. The junction had 16 bases not matched to a gene; V was cut back by 5 bases and J by 1 base. CDR1 GTSNPN and CDR2 SVGIG come from the germline V gene (reference sequence). The CDR3 has 18 amino acids. The CDR3 DNA reads TGTGCCTGGGCAGGGGGCAGCTCCCTTCTGAAAAGCAATCAGCCCCAGCATTTT. It specifies CAWAGGSSLLKSNQPQHF.

The chain couples TRBV5-1 to TRBJ2-3, with 8 nucleotides matching TRBD2. Trimming took 2 bases from V and 0 from J; bases not matched to a gene: 5. The CDR3 is 16 amino acids. Germline lookup yields CDR1 SGHRS and CDR2 YFSETQ. Written as DNA, the CDR3 is TGCGCCAGCAGCTTTAACCTAGCGGGCAGCACAGATACGCAGTATTTT. Its translation is CASSFNLAGSTDTQYF.

This chain connects TRBV6-1 to TRBJ1-1; TRBD1 matches 7 bases. The CDR3 is 12 residues long. CDR1 is MNHNS, CDR2 SASEGT, per germline. Trimming took 8 bases from V and 8 from J; bases not matched to a gene: 8. CDR3 protein: CASSRGTAEAFF. The CDR3 region has the DNA TGTGCCAGCTCCCGTGGGACAGCCGAAGCTTTCTTT.

The V call is TRBV7-8, the J call TRBJ1-1; D not resolved. V lost 3 bases and J lost 10, with 15 bases in between. This CDR3 comprises 13 residues. The germline gives CDR1 SGHVS, CDR2 FQNEAQ. Written as DNA, the CDR3 is TGTGCCAGCAGCTTTCTAACGGGCCAAATAGCTTTCTTT. Protein: CASSFLTGQIAFF.

This clonotype turned up a few times. This chain links TRBV19 with TRBJ2-2; TRBD2 agrees at 7 bases. J gave up 3 bases and V 2 bases, and 0 bases lay outside the gene matches. CDR1 is LNHDA, CDR2 SQIVND, per germline (reference sequence). This CDR3 is built from 14 residues. The CDR3 sequence is CASSILADTGELFF. The CDR3 DNA is TGTGCCAGTAGTATACTAGCGGACACCGGGGAGCTGTTTTTT.

The chain has TRBV28 and TRBJ2-7, with D hard to call. Looked up from germline, CDR1 is MDHEN and CDR2 is SYDVKM. There are 14 residues in the CDR3. The ends were cut back, 3 bases at V and 3 bases at J, with 12 bases in the middle. DNA for the CDR3: TGTGCCAGCAGTTTCAGGCTGCCGGTCTACGAGCAGTACTTC. Protein: CASSFRLPVYEQYF. The entire variable domain, with the rest obtained from reference TRBV28 and TRBJ2-7, is as follows: DVKVTQSSRYLVKRTGEKVFLECVQDMDHENMFWYRQDPGLGLRLIYFSYDVKMKEKGDIPEGYSVSREKKERFSLILESASTNQTSMYLCASSFRLPVYEQYFGPGTRLTVT.

The V call is TRBV19, the J call TRBJ2-3; a weak D match, TRBD2 (6 bases). V was clipped by 5 bases and J by 4 bases, with 13 bases between them. Germline V lookup: CDR1 LNHDA, CDR2 SQIVND (reference sequence). This CDR3 has 14 amino acids. The CDR3 reads CASSVRRAPDTQYF. Here the CDR3 DNA reads TGTGCCAGTAGTGTTCGGAGGGCCCCAGATACGCAGTATTTT. Full variable domain (missing parts from reference TRBV19 and TRBJ2-3): DGGITQSPKYLFRKEGQNVTLSCEQNLNHDAMYWYRQDPGQGLRLIYYSQIVNDFQKGDIAEGYSVSREKKESFPLTVTSAQKNPTAFYLCASSVRRAPDTQYFGPGTRLTVL.

This clonotype was counted a few times. V gene TRBV6-2 or TRBV6-3 combines with J gene TRBJ1-5; 8 nucleotides align to TRBD1. The V gene's germline CDR1 is MNHEY and CDR2 SVGEGT. The CDR3 runs to 16 residues. After removal of 4 bases from V and 4 bases from J, the junction contained 9 bases not matched to a gene. In DNA form, the CDR3 reads TGTGCCAGCAGTTTCCCTGGGACAGGACGAAATCAGCCCCAGCATTTT. As protein: CASSFPGTGRNQPQHF.